The 5 T cell receptor beta chains below were found in one sample sequenced in a study of vaccination and CD4 T cells after COVID-19. Regarding treatment: roughly 10-day PBMC culture with coronavirus spike peptide pools or control peptides (ViraFEST assay). Researchers collected the unexposed donor's CD4+ T cells before the COVID-19 pandemic (2011-2018). These TCRs' antigens remain unknown. Sequenced with the Oncomine TCR Beta short-read assay was DNA taken from cultured CD4+ T cells. TCRdb recomputed calls from the PCR reads with MiXCR, one row per CDR3 protein. This sample carries 8,000 to 10,000 distinct CDR3 sequences, 30% to 40% of them seen once, and the ten largest clones take around 12%. Sequencing was carried out using CD4+ T cells from blood, cultured in vitro. These receptors all stem from a human donor in good health.

Concerning this clonotype: A read error may account for a junction end that differs from germline. The chain is built from TRBV24-1 and TRBJ2-2, with 10 bases fitting TRBD2. CDR1 and CDR2 from the germline V gene are KGHDR and SFDVKD. CDR3 length: 15 amino acids. The DNA for the CDR3 is TGTGCCACCAGTGCAGCGGGAGGGAACACCGGGGAGCCGTTTTTT. It codes for CATSAAGGNTGEPFF.

The chain uses TRBV7-2 and TRBJ1-1, with TRBD1 as a possible D gene (6 bases). CDR1 and CDR2 (germline): SGHTA, FQGNSA. V was shortened by 4 bases and J by 0 bases, with 12 bases between the two germline ends. The CDR3 extends over 15 amino acids. DNA for the CDR3: TGTGCCAGCAGCTCTCATACAGGGCTGAACACTGAAGCTTTCTTT. It codes for CASSSHTGLNTEAFF.

The chain is built from TRBV5-4 and TRBJ2-7; 15 bases line up with TRBD2. The CDR3 length is 16 residues. CDR1 is SGHNT, CDR2 YYREEE, per germline (reference sequence). J gave up 5 bases and V 4 bases, and 7 bases lay outside the gene matches. The DNA for the CDR3 is TGTGCCAGCAGCCCGTCCCGGACTAGCGGGAGGGACGAGCAGTACTTC. Its translation is CASSPSRTSGRDEQYF. The whole variable domain, filled in from reference TRBV5-4 and TRBJ2-7, reads ETGVTQSPTHLIKTRGQQVTLRCSSQSGHNTVSWYQQALGQGPQFIFQYYREEENGRGNFPPRFSGLQFPNYSSELNVNALELDDSALYLCASSPSRTSGRDEQYFGPGTRLTVT.

The V and J genes are TRBV24-1 and TRBJ2-7, with D tentatively TRBD2 (5 bases). The CDR3 covers 12 residues. Germline CDR1 reads KGHDR; CDR2 reads SFDVKD. V dropped 0 bases and J dropped 8 bases, with 7 bases sitting between them. The CDR3 region is CATSDLSGKQYF. CDR3 nucleotides: TGTGCCACCAGTGATTTGTCGGGGAAGCAGTACTTC.

This clonotype was detected a few times. CDR3 nucleotide sequence: TGTGCCAGCAGTATGAATACAGGGCGCGAGCAGTACTTC. This codes for CASSMNTGREQYF. V is TRBV12-3 or TRBV12-4 and J is TRBJ2-7; a possible D gene is TRBD1 (6 bases). V was shortened by 5 bases and J by 6 bases, with 14 bases between the two germline ends. The CDR3 is 13 amino acids.